The 19 T cell receptor beta chains below come from one sample, sequenced in a study of blood T cell repertoires in COVID-19. This table comes from immunoSEQ multiplex PCR, and its TCRdb copy is limited to in-frame clones, with some not included. The repertoire holds approximately 290,000 clones, with about 86% as singletons. Sequenced material: peripheral blood. The source is a person aged 70 to 85 with COVID-19, enrolled during active disease.

The rearrangement links TRBV27 to TRBJ2-3; TRBD1 agrees at 7 bases. With V trimmed by 9 bases and J by 4 bases, 10 bases remained unmatched. CDR1 is MNHEY and CDR2 is SMNVEV in the germline V gene (reference sequence). This CDR3 has 14 amino acids. Here the CDR3 reads CARRQTGTPDTQYF. DNA of the CDR3: TGTGCCAGACGTCAGACAGGGACGCCAGATACGCAGTATTTT.

The chain is built from TRBV3-1 (or the pseudogene TRBV3-2) and TRBJ2-7, with 7 bases lining up with TRBD2. The CDR3 totals 15 residues. Germline CDR1 reads LGHDT; CDR2 reads YNNKEL (reference sequence). V gave up 3 bases and J gave up 4 bases; unmatched junction bases: 9. The CDR3 DNA sequence: TGTGCCAGCAGCCACTCTGGGCGGGGGTTTTACGAGCAGTACTTC. Protein product: CASSHSGRGFYEQYF.

The chain combines TRBV5-8 with TRBJ2-3, with TRBD2 as a possible D gene (5 bases). Trimming removed 4 bases from V and 3 bases from J, with 12 bases in between. Germline CDR1 SGHTS, CDR2 YDEGEE. CDR3 length: 14 amino acids. The CDR3 here is CASSMRVGTDTQYF. The DNA of the CDR3 is TGTGCCAGCAGCATGAGGGTGGGGACAGATACGCAGTATTTT.

This clone has a single count. The chain is built from TRBV27 and TRBJ2-7; TRBD1 aligns across 7 bases. CDR1 is MNHEY and CDR2 is SMNVEV in the germline V gene (reference sequence). CDR3 length: 14 residues. V lost 3 bases to trimming and J lost 6 bases; unmatched junction nucleotides: 8. CDR3 DNA sequence: TGTGCCAGCAGTTTGAACAGGGGTACGTTCGAGCAGTACTTC. Translating it yields CASSLNRGTFEQYF.

V is TRBV6-6 and J is TRBJ2-2; 7 nucleotides match TRBD1. This CDR3 contains 15 residues. Germline V CDR1 and CDR2: MNHNY, SVGAGI (reference sequence). Losses at the gene ends were 8 bases for V and 3 bases for J; bases not matched to a gene: 9. CDR3 nucleotides: TGTGCCAGCTACGGACAGGAAAGTGACACCGGGGAGCTGTTTTTT. It specifies CASYGQESDTGELFF.

The chain combines TRBV7-9 with TRBJ2-2; 8 bases match TRBD1. CDR3 size: 19 residues. J lost 1 base, V lost 4 bases, and 14 bases had no gene match. Per the germline V gene, CDR1 is SEHNR and CDR2 is FQNEAQ (reference sequence). The CDR3 loop reads CASSSGDWPGQENTGELFF. DNA of the CDR3: TGTGCCAGCAGCTCCGGGGATTGGCCGGGACAGGAGAACACCGGGGAGCTGTTTTTT.

J is TRBJ2-3 and V is TRBV6-5; 12 bases fit TRBD2. V gave up 6 bases and J gave up 4 bases; unmatched junction bases: 5. The CDR3 is 15 amino acids. Germline V gene sequence: CDR1 MNHEY, CDR2 SVGAGI. CDR3 protein: CASSPLAGGADTQYF. The CDR3, as DNA: TGTGCCAGCAGCCCCCTAGCGGGAGGGGCAGATACGCAGTATTTT.

The chain links TRBV7-2 to TRBJ2-7, with D perhaps TRBD1 (6 bases). Deletions cut 2 bases from V and 3 bases from J, with 14 bases between. This CDR3 spans 15 amino acids. Germline V lookup: CDR1 SGHTA, CDR2 FQGNSA. CDR3: CASSLRSGVGYEQYF. The CDR3 bases are TGTGCCAGCAGCTTAAGATCAGGGGTGGGCTACGAGCAGTACTTC. The full variable domain, with the rest looked up from reference TRBV7-2 and TRBJ2-7, is GAGVSQSPSNKVTEKGKDVELRCDPISGHTALYWYRQSLGQGLEFLIYFQGNSAPDKSGLPSDRFSAERTGGSVSTLTIQRTQQEDSAVYLCASSLRSGVGYEQYFGPGTRLTVT.

The chain employs TRBV28 and TRBJ1-2; 7 nucleotides agree with TRBD1. The germline V gene has CDR1 MDHEN and CDR2 SYDVKM. This CDR3 spans 14 amino acids. Germline trimming cut 2 bases from V and 8 bases from J; bases unmatched to any gene: 8. CDR3 nucleotides: TGTGCCAGCAGTTTAGTGGGCAGGGGGAGAGGCTACACCTTC. This gives the protein CASSLVGRGRGYTF.

The V gene is TRBV25-1, the J gene TRBJ2-7; 11 bases map to TRBD2. Per germline, CDR1 MGHDK and CDR2 SYGVNS. Germline trimming cut 3 bases from V and 0 bases from J; bases unmatched to any gene: 4. CDR3 length: 16 residues. CDR3 residues: CASSDPSGGISYEQYF. The CDR3 DNA is TGTGCCAGCAGTGACCCTAGCGGGGGGATCTCCTACGAGCAGTACTTC.

This clone was detected only a few times. V usage is TRBV19 and J usage is TRBJ2-1; 9 bases agree with TRBD1. With 3 bases clipped from V and 9 bases from J, the junction kept 9 bases outside the gene matches. Germline CDR1 LNHDA, CDR2 SQIVND (reference sequence). The CDR3 runs to 15 residues. The CDR3 loop reads CASSIQGQGIGEQFF. The CDR3 DNA reads as TGTGCCAGTAGTATTCAGGGACAGGGTATCGGTGAGCAGTTCTTC.

The genes are TRBV7-2 and TRBJ2-7, with TRBD2 matching 8 bases. Looked up from germline, CDR1 is SGHTA and CDR2 is FQGNSA. Unmatched junction bases numbered 11, after V lost 10 bases and J lost 3 bases. The CDR3 consists of 14 residues. CDR3: CATRRPGLDYEQYF. CDR3 nucleotides: TGTGCCACCCGGCGACCGGGACTAGACTACGAGCAGTACTTC.

V usage is TRBV5-6 and J usage is TRBJ2-7, with 7 bases that match TRBD1. Trimming at V came to 0 bases and at J to 2 bases, leaving 5 bases not matched to a gene. This CDR3 has 15 amino acids. CDR1 SGHDT and CDR2 YYEEEE come from the germline V gene. The CDR3 is CASSLGQGRPYEQYF. The DNA for the CDR3 is TGTGCCAGCAGCTTGGGACAGGGCCGACCCTACGAGCAGTACTTC. Using reference TRBV5-6 and TRBJ2-7 for the parts outside the CDR3, the full variable domain is DAGVTQSPTHLIKTRGQQVTLRCSPKSGHDTVSWYQQALGQGPQFIFQYYEEEERQRGNFPDRFSGHQFPNYSSELNVNALLLGDSALYLCASSLGQGRPYEQYFGPGTRLTVT.

The V and J genes are TRBV11-2 and TRBJ2-7, with D uncertain. V was trimmed by 5 bases and J by 0 bases, leaving 11 bases between them. This CDR3 region has 14 residues. CDR1 is SGHAT, CDR2 FQNNGV, per germline. CDR3 in DNA: TGTGCCAGCAGCCCCCAGGTGGCCTCCTACGAGCAGTACTTC. Translation gives CASSPQVASYEQYF. Based on the CDR3 plus reference TRBV11-2 and TRBJ2-7, the full variable domain is EAGVAQSPRYKIIEKRQSVAFWCNPISGHATLYWYQQILGQGPKLLIQFQNNGVVDDSQLPKDRFSAERLKGVDSTLKIQPAKLEDSAVYLCASSPQVASYEQYFGPGTRLTVT.

The chain couples TRBV7-2 to TRBJ1-4; the match to TRBD1 covers 8 bases. V was pared by 5 bases and J by 8 bases, with 10 bases of the junction left unmatched. CDR1 is SGHTA, CDR2 FQGNSA, per germline. The CDR3 runs to 15 residues. The CDR3 DNA follows: TGTGCCAGCAGCCCGCGGACAGGGCTAGGGGAAAAACTGTTTTTT. As protein: CASSPRTGLGEKLFF.

The chain carries TRBV28 and TRBJ2-7, with D perhaps TRBD1 (6 bases). The ends were cut back, 5 bases at V and 1 base at J, with 18 bases in the middle. Germline V CDR1 and CDR2: MDHEN, SYDVKM. The CDR3 spans 16 residues. The CDR3 DNA reads as TGTGCCAGCAGTAACCCACAGGGAATTGGGTCCTACGAGCAGTACTTC. It yields the protein CASSNPQGIGSYEQYF.

The V call is TRBV28, the J call TRBJ1-1, with TRBD1 identical over 7 bases. The CDR3 contains 15 residues. Germline lookup yields CDR1 MDHEN and CDR2 SYDVKM. V lost 2 bases and J lost 5; bases outside the gene matches: 8. The CDR3 here is CASSLRQGRKTEAFF. The CDR3 DNA reads TGTGCCAGCAGTTTAAGACAGGGCCGGAAGACTGAAGCTTTCTTT.

This clone was found a few times. This chain uses TRBV28 with TRBJ1-2; D not resolved. The CDR3 consists of 14 residues. Germline V gives CDR1 MDHEN, CDR2 SYDVKM. Trimming shortened V by 1 base and J by 2 bases, and 8 bases separated the two germline ends. The CDR3 here is CASSLLRRNYGYTF. In DNA form, the CDR3 reads TGTGCCAGCAGTTTATTGCGGCGGAACTATGGCTACACCTTC.

This clone was seen only once. The chain joins TRBV7-3 to TRBJ2-3; 9 bases are a match to TRBD1. The CDR3 totals 15 residues. V trimming: 4 bases; J trimming: 3 bases; junction bases outside the gene matches: 5. Germline V gene lookup returns CDR1 SGHTA and CDR2 FQGTGA. CDR3: CASSSGQGWTDTQYF. CDR3 bases: TGTGCCAGCAGCTCGGGACAGGGTTGGACAGATACGCAGTATTTT.